Listed below are T cell receptor beta chains from one sample, sequenced in a study of OX40 agonist ivuxolimab in advanced cancers. Assay used: immunoSEQ multiplex PCR; TCRdb lists only in-frame clones, some missing. The repertoire consists of 85,000 or so clones, with 80% to 90% occurring once and the leading ten covering just under 2%. Here the sequenced sample was CD4+ or CD8+ T cells sorted from blood, taken in a trial of the OX40 agonist ivuxolimab. These receptor sequences come from an adult with an advanced solid tumor such as melanoma, head and neck, liver or kidney cancer. Each CDR3 is given with its conserved first and last residue. Fields, in order: V gene, D gene, clone size, J gene, CDR3 protein, CDR3 DNA. The D gene is left open where the match is weak. Only some rows state a clone size, as once, few, many or a class for expanded clones.

V: TRBV28
D: .
size: .
J: TRBJ1-1
CDR3: CASSFGGVWPRTEAFF
DNA: TGTGCCAGCAGTTTCGGTGGGGTTTGGCCACGCACTGAAGCTTTCTTT

V: TRBV6-6
D: .
size: .
J: TRBJ2-4
CDR3: CASSLTGLDIQYF
DNA: TGTGCCAGCAGCCTTACAGGGTTGGACATTCAGTACTTC

V: TRBV2
D: .
size: .
J: TRBJ1-5
CDR3: CASTWGSGVFQPQHF
DNA: TGTGCCAGCACGTGGGGCAGTGGGGTCTTCCAGCCCCAGCATTTT

V: TRBV5-1
D: .
size: once
J: TRBJ2-1
CDR3: CASSLGPTRDKYNEQFF
DNA: TGCGCCAGCAGCTTGGGGCCCACCCGGGACAAATACAATGAGCAGTTCTTC

V: TRBV5-1
D: TRBD2
size: .
J: TRBJ2-1
CDR3: CASSSRGGVYNEQFF
DNA: TGCGCCAGCAGCTCGAGGGGAGGGGTTTACAATGAGCAGTTCTTC

V: TRBV5-1
D: TRBD1
size: .
J: TRBJ2-5
CDR3: CASSLAFTGTGGETQYF
DNA: TGCGCCAGCAGCTTGGCCTTTACCGGGACAGGAGGAGAGACCCAGTACTTC

V: TRBV11-2
D: TRBD1
size: .
J: TRBJ1-2
CDR3: CASSLGPDRALGGYTF
DNA: TGTGCCAGCAGCTTAGGCCCGGACAGGGCACTAGGTGGCTACACCTTC

V: TRBV10-2
D: TRBD1
size: .
J: TRBJ2-2
CDR3: CASLQGAYTGELFF
DNA: TGCGCCAGTCTACAGGGGGCATACACCGGGGAGCTGTTTTTT

V: TRBV7-9
D: .
size: once
J: TRBJ2-3
CDR3: CASSASVAGPITDTQYF
DNA: TGTGCCAGCAGCGCCTCCGTTGCGGGACCGATCACAGATACGCAGTATTTT

V: TRBV6-1
D: TRBD2
size: .
J: TRBJ2-1
CDR3: CASSEAGTSGAEIQFF
DNA: TGTGCCAGCAGTGAGGCCGGGACTAGCGGGGCCGAAATCCAGTTCTTC

V: TRBV11-2
D: TRBD1
size: .
J: TRBJ1-2
CDR3: CASSLDPYRGQSYGYTF
DNA: TGTGCCAGCAGCTTAGACCCGTATCGGGGACAGAGCTATGGCTACACCTTC

V: TRBV28
D: .
size: .
J: TRBJ1-1
CDR3: CASSALTENTEAFF
DNA: TGTGCCAGCAGTGCCTTGACGGAGAACACTGAAGCTTTCTTT

V: TRBV29-1
D: .
size: .
J: TRBJ2-3
CDR3: CSIITDTQYF
DNA: TGCAGCATCATCACAGATACGCAGTATTTT

V: TRBV7-9
D: .
size: .
J: TRBJ2-7
CDR3: CASSLGSSSTIASYEQYF
DNA: TGTGCCAGCAGCTTAGGTAGTAGCTCTACTATCGCTTCCTACGAGCAGTACTTC

V: TRBV6-5
D: .
size: .
J: TRBJ1-5
CDR3: CASRPGTITQPQHF
DNA: TGTGCCAGCAGGCCCGGGACAATCACTCAGCCCCAGCATTTT

V: TRBV5-6
D: .
size: few
J: TRBJ1-2
CDR3: CASSLYVGAHGYTF
DNA: TGTGCCAGCAGCTTGTACGTCGGGGCACATGGCTACACCTTC

V: TRBV6-5
D: TRBD2
size: .
J: TRBJ2-1
CDR3: CASSYLSRGGKNEQFF
DNA: TGTGCCAGCAGTTACCTAAGCCGCGGGGGAAAAAATGAGCAGTTCTTC

V: TRBV25-1
D: TRBD2
size: .
J: TRBJ2-1
CDR3: CASSGGLGSYNEQFF
DNA: TGTGCCAGCAGCGGTGGACTAGGATCCTACAATGAGCAGTTCTTC

V: TRBV5-6
D: .
size: .
J: TRBJ1-2
CDR3: CASSLDGRGYTF
DNA: TGTGCCAGCAGCTTGGACGGGCGCGGCTACACCTTC

V: TRBV28
D: .
size: few
J: TRBJ1-4
CDR3: CASTLRLTELNEKLFF
DNA: TGTGCCAGCACCCTCCGACTGACAGAACTTAATGAAAAACTGTTTTTT

V: TRBV2
D: TRBD1
size: .
J: TRBJ1-1
CDR3: CASRGDRAGATEAFF
DNA: TGTGCCAGCAGGGGGGACAGGGCGGGCGCCACTGAAGCTTTCTTT

V: TRBV6-1
D: TRBD2
size: .
J: TRBJ2-2
CDR3: CASRVAGGNTGELFF
DNA: TGTGCCAGCAGAGTAGCGGGGGGGAACACCGGGGAGCTGTTTTTT

V: TRBV29-1
D: TRBD2
size: .
J: TRBJ2-2
CDR3: CSVRTSGGELFF
DNA: TGCAGCGTCCGGACTAGCGGGGGGGAGCTGTTTTTT

V: TRBV6-1
D: .
size: many
J: TRBJ2-5
CDR3: CASSEIRETQYF
DNA: TGTGCCAGCAGTGAAATCCGGGAGACCCAGTACTTC

V: TRBV25-1
D: TRBD1
size: .
J: TRBJ2-5
CDR3: CASGPGGSVETQYF
DNA: TGTGCCAGCGGACCAGGGGGAAGCGTAGAGACCCAGTACTTC

V: TRBV30
D: .
size: .
J: TRBJ1-5
CDR3: CAWSGSGGMSQPQHF
DNA: TGTGCCTGGAGTGGCAGCGGGGGAATGAGTCAGCCCCAGCATTTT

V: TRBV9
D: .
size: .
J: TRBJ1-5
CDR3: CASSVGPGFGNQPQHF
DNA: TGTGCCAGCAGCGTAGGTCCTGGGTTCGGCAATCAGCCCCAGCATTTT

V: TRBV18
D: .
size: .
J: TRBJ1-1
CDR3: CASSPNGGSNTEAFF
DNA: TGTGCCAGCTCACCGAACGGTGGATCGAACACTGAAGCTTTCTTT

V: TRBV10-1
D: .
size: .
J: TRBJ1-6
CDR3: CASSQFYNSPLHF
DNA: TGCGCCAGCAGTCAGTTCTATAATTCACCCCTCCACTTT

V: TRBV7-8
D: .
size: .
J: TRBJ2-2
CDR3: CASSPMGQGATGELFF
DNA: TGTGCCAGCAGCCCTATGGGGCAGGGAGCCACCGGGGAGCTGTTTTTT

V: TRBV7-6
D: .
size: once
J: TRBJ2-5
CDR3: CASSLDGDRVGETQYF
DNA: TGTGCCAGCAGCTTAGACGGGGATAGGGTTGGAGAGACCCAGTACTTC

V: TRBV4-1
D: TRBD1
size: .
J: TRBJ1-5
CDR3: CASSLRTGSNQPQHF
DNA: TGCGCCAGCAGCCTAAGGACAGGAAGCAATCAGCCCCAGCATTTT

V: TRBV6-5
D: .
size: .
J: TRBJ1-1
CDR3: CASRGSTGNTEAFF
DNA: TGTGCCAGCAGAGGGAGCACAGGGAACACTGAAGCTTTCTTT

V: TRBV7-2
D: .
size: .
J: TRBJ1-2
CDR3: CASSQGHPKRGYTF
DNA: TGTGCCAGCAGCCAGGGACACCCGAAAAGGGGCTACACCTTC

V: TRBV7-3
D: TRBD2
size: .
J: TRBJ2-1
CDR3: CASSLAGDLYNEQFF
DNA: TGTGCCAGCAGCCTAGCGGGGGACTTATACAATGAGCAGTTCTTC

V: TRBV10-3
D: .
size: .
J: TRBJ1-2
CDR3: CAISESGGVGGYTF
DNA: TGTGCCATCAGTGAGTCAGGGGGAGTCGGCGGCTACACCTTC

V: TRBV30
D: .
size: .
J: TRBJ2-7
CDR3: CAWTRGAGSYEQYF
DNA: TGTGCCTGGACGAGGGGGGCGGGATCCTACGAGCAGTACTTC

V: TRBV21-1
D: .
size: .
J: TRBJ2-7
CDR3: CAVKRGGSGTSTSRCYEQYF
DNA: TGTGCCGTCAAGAGGGGGGGAAGTGGGACCTCAACAAGTCGTTGCTACGAGCAGTACTTC

V: TRBV21-1
D: .
size: .
J: TRBJ1-5
CDR3: CASPRQPQHF
DNA: TGTGCCAGCCCCAGGCAGCCCCAGCATTTT

V: TRBV6-6
D: .
size: .
J: TRBJ2-5
CDR3: CASTRGPRQETQYF
DNA: TGTGCCAGCACCAGGGGACCACGCCAAGAGACCCAGTACTTC

V: TRBV28
D: .
size: .
J: TRBJ2-7
CDR3: CASSSRSGEQYF
DNA: TGTGCCAGCAGTTCCCGGAGCGGCGAGCAGTACTTC

V: TRBV28
D: .
size: .
J: TRBJ1-2
CDR3: CASLANYGYTF
DNA: TGTGCCAGTCTGGCTAACTATGGCTACACCTTC

V: TRBV7-9
D: .
size: .
J: TRBJ1-5
CDR3: CASGKGLNQPQHF
DNA: TGTGCCAGCGGAAAAGGTCTCAATCAGCCCCAGCATTTT

V: TRBV30
D: .
size: .
J: TRBJ1-1
CDR3: CAWSRGRAEAFF
DNA: TGTGCCTGGAGTAGGGGACGGGCTGAAGCTTTCTTT

V: TRBV5-1
D: .
size: few
J: TRBJ2-7
CDR3: CASSLDRVREQYF
DNA: TGCGCCAGCAGCTTGGACAGGGTGCGAGAGCAGTACTTC

V: TRBV7-3
D: .
size: .
J: TRBJ2-7
CDR3: CASSLSQGGEQYF
DNA: TGTGCCAGCAGCTTATCACAGGGCGGCGAGCAGTACTTC

V: TRBV6-6
D: TRBD1
size: .
J: TRBJ2-7
CDR3: CASSYRDSNYEQYF
DNA: TGTGCCAGCAGTTACCGGGACAGTAACTACGAGCAGTACTTC

V: TRBV5-6
D: .
size: .
J: TRBJ1-2
CDR3: CASTSRDGGEYGYTF
DNA: TGTGCCAGCACCTCCCGGGACGGGGGTGAGTATGGCTACACCTTC

V: TRBV4-1
D: .
size: .
J: TRBJ1-1
CDR3: CASSQVVPAEAFF
DNA: TGCGCCAGCAGCCAAGTAGTGCCAGCAGAAGCTTTCTTT

V: TRBV5-1
D: .
size: .
J: TRBJ2-3
CDR3: CASSLVRGSTDTQYF
DNA: TGCGCCAGCAGCTTGGTGAGGGGTAGCACAGATACGCAGTATTTT

V: TRBV30
D: TRBD1
size: .
J: TRBJ1-6
CDR3: CAWSVRGQGWGSPLHF
DNA: TGTGCCTGGAGTGTACGAGGACAGGGCTGGGGTTCACCCCTCCACTTT

V: TRBV5-6
D: .
size: .
J: TRBJ1-2
CDR3: CASSLGTRNYGYTF
DNA: TGTGCCAGCAGCCTAGGGACAAGGAACTATGGCTACACCTTC

V: TRBV28
D: TRBD1
size: .
J: TRBJ2-7
CDR3: CASTPVSGQGHYEQYF
DNA: TGTGCCAGCACCCCGGTTTCAGGACAGGGGCACTACGAGCAGTACTTC

V: TRBV5-6
D: .
size: few
J: TRBJ2-7
CDR3: CASSRGPSAGISYEQYF
DNA: TGTGCCAGCAGCCGTGGGCCGTCGGCGGGGATCTCCTACGAGCAGTACTTC

V: TRBV5-1
D: .
size: .
J: TRBJ2-5
CDR3: CASTAQAGETQYF
DNA: TGCGCCAGCACCGCCCAGGCTGGGGAGACCCAGTACTTC

V: TRBV2
D: TRBD1
size: .
J: TRBJ2-3
CDR3: CASSGTGGADTQYF
DNA: TGTGCCAGCAGTGGGACAGGGGGCGCAGATACGCAGTATTTT

V: TRBV5-1
D: .
size: .
J: TRBJ1-3
CDR3: CASSLGRTNSGNTIYF
DNA: TGCGCCAGCAGCTTGGGCAGGACTAACTCTGGAAACACCATATATTTT